This note documents a single T cell receptor beta chain sequence. This record comes from a study of blood T cell repertoires in COVID-19. Under the authors' procedure: Estimated nucleated cell counts came from reference gene primer amplification. Some clones are missing from TCRdb's copy, which holds only in-frame ones; the method was immunoSEQ multiplex PCR. V and J calls plus clone size are reproduced from that table; the DNA served to infer D and trimming. Of about 100,000 clones listed, 70% to 90% are singletons. CDR1 and CDR2 (germline): GTSNPN, SVGIG (reference sequence). The CDR3 covers 13 residues. The germline V and J ends were trimmed by 2 bases and 5 bases, with 12 bases remaining between them.

The sample taken for sequencing was peripheral blood. The sequence was obtained from a woman of 80 years or more with acute or convalescent COVID-19. This rearrangement joins TRBV30 to TRBJ1-1; tentatively, D is TRBD1 (5 bases). In DNA, the CDR3 is TGTGCCTGGAGTCCTCGTGGGGCTACTGAAGCTTTCTTT. Amino acids: CAWSPRGATEAFF.